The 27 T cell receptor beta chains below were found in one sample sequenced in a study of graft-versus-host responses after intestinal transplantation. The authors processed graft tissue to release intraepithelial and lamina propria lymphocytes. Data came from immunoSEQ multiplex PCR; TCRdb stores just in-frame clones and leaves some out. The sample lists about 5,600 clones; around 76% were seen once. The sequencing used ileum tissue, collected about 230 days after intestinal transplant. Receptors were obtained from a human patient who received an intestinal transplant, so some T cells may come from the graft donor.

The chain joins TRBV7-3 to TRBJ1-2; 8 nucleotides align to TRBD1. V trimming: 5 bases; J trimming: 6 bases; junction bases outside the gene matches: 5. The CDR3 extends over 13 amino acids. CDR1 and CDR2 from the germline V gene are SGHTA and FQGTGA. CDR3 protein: CASSPGQGNGYTF. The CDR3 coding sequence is TGTGCCAGCAGCCCTGGACAGGGTAATGGCTACACCTTC.

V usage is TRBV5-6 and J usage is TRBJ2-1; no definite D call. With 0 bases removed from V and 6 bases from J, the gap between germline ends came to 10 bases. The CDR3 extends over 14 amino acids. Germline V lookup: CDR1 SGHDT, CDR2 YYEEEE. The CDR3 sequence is CASSLAVIANEQFF. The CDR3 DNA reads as TGTGCCAGCAGCTTGGCGGTTATAGCCAATGAGCAGTTCTTC.

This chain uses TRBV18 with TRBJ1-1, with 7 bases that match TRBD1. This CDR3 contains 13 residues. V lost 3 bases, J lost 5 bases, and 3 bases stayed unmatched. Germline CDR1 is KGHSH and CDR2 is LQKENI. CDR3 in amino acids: CASSPDRVTEAFF. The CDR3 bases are TGTGCCAGCTCACCCGACAGGGTGACTGAAGCTTTCTTT.

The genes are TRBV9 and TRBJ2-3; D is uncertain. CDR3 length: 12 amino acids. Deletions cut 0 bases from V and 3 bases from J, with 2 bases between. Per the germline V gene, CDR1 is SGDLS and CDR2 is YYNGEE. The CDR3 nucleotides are TGTGCCAGCAGCGTAGGAACAGATACGCAGTATTTT. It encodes CASSVGTDTQYF.

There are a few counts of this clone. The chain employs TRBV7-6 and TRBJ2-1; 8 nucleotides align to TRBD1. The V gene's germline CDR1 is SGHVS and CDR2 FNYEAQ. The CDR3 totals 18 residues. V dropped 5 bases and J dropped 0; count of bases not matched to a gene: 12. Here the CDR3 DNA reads TGTGCCAGCAGCCCACAGCGTGGGACAGGAAGCTCCTACAATGAGCAGTTCTTC. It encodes CASSPQRGTGSSYNEQFF. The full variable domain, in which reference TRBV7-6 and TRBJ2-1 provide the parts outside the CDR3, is GAGVSQSPRYKVTKRGQDVALRCDPISGHVSLYWYRQALGQGPEFLTYFNYEAQQDKSGLPNDRFSAERPEGSISTLTIQRTEQRDSAMYRCASSPQRGTGSSYNEQFFGPGTRLTVL.

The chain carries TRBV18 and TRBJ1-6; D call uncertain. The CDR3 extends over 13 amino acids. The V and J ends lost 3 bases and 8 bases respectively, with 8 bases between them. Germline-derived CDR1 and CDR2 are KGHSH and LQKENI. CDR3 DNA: TGTGCCAGCTCACCTAATCGGGATTCACCCCTCCACTTT. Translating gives CASSPNRDSPLHF. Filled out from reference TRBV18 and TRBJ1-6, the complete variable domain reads NAGVMQNPRHLVRRRGQEARLRCSPMKGHSHVYWYRQLPEEGLKFMVYLQKENIIDESGMPKERFSAEFPKEGPSILRIQQVVRGDSAAYFCASSPNRDSPLHFGNGTRLTVT.

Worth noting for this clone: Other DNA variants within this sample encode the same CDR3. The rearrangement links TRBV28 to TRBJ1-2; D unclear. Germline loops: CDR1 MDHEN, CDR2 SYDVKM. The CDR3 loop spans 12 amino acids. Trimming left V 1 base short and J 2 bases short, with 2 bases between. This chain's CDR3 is CASSLYNYGYTF. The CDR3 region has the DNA TGTGCCAGCAGTTTATACAACTATGGCTACACCTTC.

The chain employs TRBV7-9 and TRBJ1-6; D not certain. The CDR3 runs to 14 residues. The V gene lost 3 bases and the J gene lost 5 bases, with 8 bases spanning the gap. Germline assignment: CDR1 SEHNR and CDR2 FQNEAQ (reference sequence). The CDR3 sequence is CASSFSQHNSPLHF. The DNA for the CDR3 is TGTGCCAGCAGCTTCTCACAGCATAATTCACCCCTCCACTTT.

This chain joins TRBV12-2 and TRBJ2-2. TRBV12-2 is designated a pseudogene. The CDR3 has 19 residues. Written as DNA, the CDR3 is TGTGCAAGTCGCCCCAAGGGGACCTTGAGGGGGGAAAACACCGGGGAGCTGTTTTTT. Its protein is CASRPKGTLRGENTGELFF.

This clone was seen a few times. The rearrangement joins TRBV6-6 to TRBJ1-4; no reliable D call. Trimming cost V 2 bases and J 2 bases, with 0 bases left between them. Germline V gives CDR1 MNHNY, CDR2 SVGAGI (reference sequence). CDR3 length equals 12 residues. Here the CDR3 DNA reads TGTGCCAGCAGTTACACTAATGAAAAACTGTTTTTT. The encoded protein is CASSYTNEKLFF.

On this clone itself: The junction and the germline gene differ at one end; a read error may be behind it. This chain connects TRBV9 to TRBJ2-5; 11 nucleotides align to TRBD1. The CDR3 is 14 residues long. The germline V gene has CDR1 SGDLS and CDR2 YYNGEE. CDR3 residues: CAGSPGQGAETQYF. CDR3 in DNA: TGTGCCGGCAGCCCCGGACAGGGGGCCGAGACCCAGTACTTC.

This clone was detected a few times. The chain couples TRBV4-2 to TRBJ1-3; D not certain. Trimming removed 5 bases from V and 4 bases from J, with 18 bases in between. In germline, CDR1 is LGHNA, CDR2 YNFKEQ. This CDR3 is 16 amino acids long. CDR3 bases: TGTGCCAGCAGCTTGGACCCTGAGCCGGTGGGAAACACCATATATTTT. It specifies CASSLDPEPVGNTIYF.

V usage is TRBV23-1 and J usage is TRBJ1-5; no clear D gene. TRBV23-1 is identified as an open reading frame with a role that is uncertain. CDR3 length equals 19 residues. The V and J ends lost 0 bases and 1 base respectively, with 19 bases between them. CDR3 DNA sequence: TGCGCCAGCAGTCAATCGAAGCTGTGCACAGCCTTCAGCAATCAGCCCCAGCATTTT. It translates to CASSQSKLCTAFSNQPQHF.

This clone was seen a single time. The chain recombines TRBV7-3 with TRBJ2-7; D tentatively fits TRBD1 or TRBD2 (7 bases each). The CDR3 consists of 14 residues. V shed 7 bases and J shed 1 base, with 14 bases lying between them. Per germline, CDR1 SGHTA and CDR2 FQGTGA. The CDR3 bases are TGTGCCAGCACCTACAGGGGAGGGTCCTACGAGCAGTACTTC. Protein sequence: CASTYRGGSYEQYF. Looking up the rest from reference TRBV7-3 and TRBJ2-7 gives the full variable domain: GAGVSQTPSNKVTEKGKYVELRCDPISGHTALYWYRQSLGQGPEFLIYFQGTGAADDSGLPNDRFFAVRPEGSVSTLKIQRTERGDSAVYLCASTYRGGSYEQYFGPGTRLTVT.

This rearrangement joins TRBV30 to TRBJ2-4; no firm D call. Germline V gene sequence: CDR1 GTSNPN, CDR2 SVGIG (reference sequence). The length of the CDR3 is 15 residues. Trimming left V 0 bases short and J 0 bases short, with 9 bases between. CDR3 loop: CAWSVYGLAKNIQYF. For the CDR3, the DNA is TGTGCCTGGAGTGTATATGGGTTAGCCAAAAACATTCAGTACTTC.

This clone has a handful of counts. DNA of the CDR3: TGCGCCAGCAGCCAAGACGGCGGTGCAACTAATGAAAAACTGTTTTTT. This encodes CASSQDGGATNEKLFF. The V call is TRBV4-1, the J call TRBJ1-4; no reliable D call. Trimming cost V 0 bases and J 0 bases, with 8 bases left between them. There are 16 residues in the CDR3. Germline V gives CDR1 MGHRA, CDR2 YSYEKL.

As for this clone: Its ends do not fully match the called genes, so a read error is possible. The CDR3 region is CRVGLRTGGGTGELFF. For the CDR3, the DNA is TGCCGCGTTGGGTTGCGGACAGGGGGGGGCACCGGGGAGCTGTTTTTT. The V gene is TRBV29-1, the J gene TRBJ2-2; 10 bases are a match to TRBD1. This CDR3 region has 16 residues. Germline loops: CDR1 SQVTM, CDR2 ANQGSEA.

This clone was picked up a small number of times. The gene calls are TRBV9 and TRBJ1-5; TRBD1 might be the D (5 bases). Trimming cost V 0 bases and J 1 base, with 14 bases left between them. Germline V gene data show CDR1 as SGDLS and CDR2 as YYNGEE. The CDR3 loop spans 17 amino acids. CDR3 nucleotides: TGTGCCAGCAGCGTAGACCCCCGGGGGAAAAGCAATCAGCCCCAGCATTTT. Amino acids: CASSVDPRGKSNQPQHF.

The CDR3 is CASSSPGLQEAFF. CDR3 in DNA: TGTGCCAGCAGCTCGCCGGGCCTCCAAGAAGCTTTCTTT. The V and J genes are TRBV13 and TRBJ1-1; no firm D call. Germline CDR1 reads PRHDT; CDR2 reads FYEKMQ (reference sequence). Deletions cut 4 bases from V and 8 bases from J, with 14 bases between. This CDR3 contains 13 residues. The full variable domain, completed using reference TRBV13 and TRBJ1-1, is AAGVIQSPRHLIKEKRETATLKCYPIPRHDTVYWYQQGPGQDPQFLISFYEKMQSDKGSIPDRFSAQQFSDYHSELNMSSLELGDSALYFCASSSPGLQEAFFGQGTRLTVV.

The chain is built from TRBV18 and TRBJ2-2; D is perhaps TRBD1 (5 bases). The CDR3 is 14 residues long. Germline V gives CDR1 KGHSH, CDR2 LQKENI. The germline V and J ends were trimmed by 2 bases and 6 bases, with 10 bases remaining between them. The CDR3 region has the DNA TGTGCCAGCTCACCATCAGGGTTTTCCGGGGAGCTGTTTTTT. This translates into CASSPSGFSGELFF.

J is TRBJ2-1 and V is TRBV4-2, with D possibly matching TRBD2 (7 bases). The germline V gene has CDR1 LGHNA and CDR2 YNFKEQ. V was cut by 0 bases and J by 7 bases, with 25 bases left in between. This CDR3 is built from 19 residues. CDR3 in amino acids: CASSQDSGVGGGWRNEQFF. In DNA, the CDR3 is TGTGCCAGCAGCCAAGATTCGGGCGTGGGAGGGGGGTGGCGGAATGAGCAGTTCTTC.

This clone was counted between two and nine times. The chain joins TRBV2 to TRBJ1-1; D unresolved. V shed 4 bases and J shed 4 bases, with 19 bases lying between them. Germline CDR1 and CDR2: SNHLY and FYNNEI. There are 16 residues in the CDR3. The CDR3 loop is CASSGTFFLDGTEAFF. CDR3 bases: TGTGCCAGCAGTGGAACTTTTTTCCTAGATGGCACTGAAGCTTTCTTT.

Here the CDR3 DNA reads TGTGCCAGCAAACTAGCGGGGTACAATGAGCAGTTCTTC. Protein sequence: CASKLAGYNEQFF. The chain recombines TRBV2 with TRBJ2-1; 10 bases are a match to TRBD2. V lost 7 bases and J lost 4; bases outside the gene matches: 1. The CDR3 consists of 13 residues. The germline CDR1 and CDR2 sequences are SNHLY and FYNNEI.

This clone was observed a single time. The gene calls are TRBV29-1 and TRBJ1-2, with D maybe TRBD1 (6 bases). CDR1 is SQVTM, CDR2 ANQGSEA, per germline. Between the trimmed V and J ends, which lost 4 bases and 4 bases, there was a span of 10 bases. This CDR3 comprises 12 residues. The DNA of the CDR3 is TGCAGCGTTGTGGGGGGCGTCTATGGCTACACCTTC. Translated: CSVVGGVYGYTF.

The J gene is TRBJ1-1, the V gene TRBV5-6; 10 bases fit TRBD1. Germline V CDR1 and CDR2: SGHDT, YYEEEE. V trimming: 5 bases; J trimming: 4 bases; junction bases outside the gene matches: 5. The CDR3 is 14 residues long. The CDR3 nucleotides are TGTGCCAGCAGGAAGACAGGGGGCGGCACTGAAGCTTTCTTT. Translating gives CASRKTGGGTEAFF.

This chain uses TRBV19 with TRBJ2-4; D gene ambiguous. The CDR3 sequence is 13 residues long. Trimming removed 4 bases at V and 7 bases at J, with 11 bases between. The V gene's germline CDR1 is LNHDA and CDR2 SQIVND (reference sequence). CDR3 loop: CASSTSNPNIQYF. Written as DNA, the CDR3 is TGTGCCAGTAGTACCTCAAATCCTAACATTCAGTACTTC.

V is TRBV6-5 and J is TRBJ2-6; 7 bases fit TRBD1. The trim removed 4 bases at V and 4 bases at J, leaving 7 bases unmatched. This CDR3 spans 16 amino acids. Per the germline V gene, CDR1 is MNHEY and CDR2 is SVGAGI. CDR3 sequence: CASSFKQGTGANVLTF. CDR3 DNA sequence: TGTGCCAGCAGTTTCAAACAGGGGACGGGGGCCAACGTCCTGACTTTC.